The entry below gives a single T cell receptor (beta chain) sequence along with its context. In this sample, this clone turned up a few times. The clone's antigen remains unknown. Qualities for individual bases were not recorded, and no much larger clone is one base off. The data originate from a study of beta chain features in type 1 diabetes listed by TCRdb under 2018. In the study overall: Patients and healthy donors did not differ in mean age, gender distribution, total cell number or subset yield. The study compared the TCRB repertoires of sorted circulating CD4+ T cell subsets in recently diagnosed type 1 diabetes patients with those in matched healthy donors. A total of 85 million to 140 million sorted cells were examined across all samples, and a strong correlation was observed between cell number per subset and RNA yield. Regulatory and stem cell-like memory subsets were obtained from only 8 patients and roughly 8 healthy donors, while naive and central memory subsets were obtained from all 28 donors.

Each donor gave one peripheral blood draw, approximately 0.11 L on average, collected into heparinised tubes. Using a panel that included CD45RO, CCR7, CD25, CD127, CD95 and CD27, naive, central memory, regulatory and stem cell-like memory CD4+ T cells were sorted on a BD FACSAria II. A purity above 98% was achieved for all sorted populations. PBMCs were separated immediately by Lymphoprep density gradient centrifugation and were stained directly, without being cultured. Samples were stained and sorted in pairs, with one healthy donor and one patient per experiment, so that batch effects were minimized. The entire amount of isolated RNA was reverse transcribed using the High Capacity cDNA Reverse Transcription Kit, so the sequenced TCRB transcripts were expressed ones. Deep immunoSEQ sequencing was performed on naive, central memory and regulatory T cell samples, with an average of roughly 4 million total reads per sample. Sorted cells were lysed in RLT buffer and RNA was extracted with DNase-treated RNeasy Micro or Mini kits, depending on cell number. Each cell subset was processed separately to prevent cross-contamination, with patient and healthy donor samples processed together. TCRB sequences were amplified from cDNA with the immunoSEQ multiplex PCR, producing 87-bp fragments spanning the CDR3 region. Sequencing of the amplicons was done on the Illumina HiSeq platform. In the original analysis: PCR bias was computationally corrected using synthetic template baselines, reads within Hamming distance 2 were collapsed, and singletons that could not be merged were discarded. By aligning reads against IMGT, V, D and J genes, CDR3 length, and insertions or deletions at six rearrangement sites were assigned. Within each subset, clonotype counts were normalized to sorted cell number, and only after that were true diversity and Gini coefficients computed with the tcR R package. The overlap coefficient, calculated on TCRB nucleotide sequences, was used to quantify repertoire sharing. Out-of-frame TCRB sequences from naive cells were analyzed as a proxy for the pre-selection repertoire. In its TCRdb copy, this immuneACCESS table keeps in-frame sequences only and misses some clones. Where compared with another copy, unresolved V genes explain less than half of these, and the others have no known cause. Clone size and V and J calls were adopted from that table, with D and trimming inferred from the DNA. This sample is represented by 970,000 or so clones; roughly 16% of them were singletons. The top ten clonotypes cover roughly 0.025% of the sample.

The germline V gene encodes CDR1 LNHNV and CDR2 YYDKDF (reference sequence). Trimming costs V 3 bases and J 5 bases, and their ends lie 14 bases apart. The CDR3 holds 15 amino acids from the cysteine to the phenylalanine. Of the read, only the CDR3 DNA is kept; its 45 bases are in frame from base 1. What the study reported, not specific to this receptor: HLA sub-analyses involved small numbers of individuals, so any influence of HLA type on TCRB rearrangement remained unresolved. PCR may preferentially amplify shorter templates, but because patient and control samples were amplified and corrected together, any resulting skew would affect both groups equally. At VDJ recombination sites, patients with type 1 diabetes made fewer insertions and deleted more nucleotides, a pattern implying thymic rearrangement abnormalities. Naive, central memory and regulatory TCRB repertoires appeared to be more alike among patients than among healthy donors. Because cDNA was sequenced instead of genomic DNA, activated cells with high expression could be over-represented, although the groups did not differ in activation or CD3 levels. In all four CD4+ subsets, TCRB CDR3 length was moderately but significantly shorter in type 1 diabetes patients.

Material: naive CD4+ T cells from blood. The label giving this sample's cell subset or site can be read as: true naive CD4+ T cells. The receptor chain draws on TRBV15 and TRBJ2-1; no D segment can be confidently identified. The sequence was obtained from a woman aged 18-29 years in good health. CDR3 loop: CATSRAGPPDNEQFF. The bases are TGTGCCACCAGCAGGGCCGGGCCGCCGGACAATGAGCAGTTCTTC.